A single sample gave rise to the 27 T cell receptor beta chains below, sequenced in a study of radiotherapy plus CTLA-4 blockade in lung cancer. This table comes from immunoSEQ multiplex PCR, and its TCRdb copy is limited to in-frame clones, with some not included. The table includes 90,000 or so clones, 83% detected once. Sample: peripheral blood, taken from a patient treated with radiotherapy plus ipilimumab. Receptors were obtained from a human donor with non-small cell lung cancer who had stable disease on radiotherapy plus ipilimumab.

This clone has just one count. This rearrangement joins TRBV6-6 to TRBJ2-1, with D perhaps matching TRBD2 (6 bases). The CDR3 is 14 residues long. The V gene lost 8 bases and the J gene lost 6 bases, with 17 bases spanning the gap. The V gene's germline CDR1 is MNHNY and CDR2 SVGAGI (reference sequence). Here the CDR3 DNA reads TGTGCCAGCGGGGACTGGGGTGGGGCCAATGAGCAGTTCTTC. Residues: CASGDWGGANEQFF.

The V gene is TRBV5-4, the J gene TRBJ1-2, with D hard to call. The CDR3 covers 13 residues. From germline, CDR1 is SGHNT and CDR2 YYREEE (reference sequence). V was clipped by 2 bases and J by 3 bases, with 8 bases between them. The CDR3 DNA is TGTGCCAGCAGCTTAGCTCGGGACTATGGCTACACCTTC. This translates into CASSLARDYGYTF.

This chain connects TRBV6-5 to TRBJ1-6; D is undetermined. The germline V and J ends were trimmed by 0 bases and 7 bases, with 13 bases remaining between them. CDR3 length equals 16 residues. Per the germline V gene, CDR1 is MNHEY and CDR2 is SVGAGI. In DNA form, the CDR3 reads TGTGCCAGCAGTTACTCGCCCGTTCGTTCAAATTCACCCCTCCACTTT. Protein: CASSYSPVRSNSPLHF.

The rearrangement uses TRBV4-1 and TRBJ2-7; maybe TRBD1 (5 bases). Germline V gene sequence: CDR1 MGHRA, CDR2 YSYEKL. V was shortened by 3 bases and J by 2 bases, with 14 bases between the two germline ends. The CDR3 has 15 residues. DNA for the CDR3: TGCGCCAGCAGCCACCAGGATAGACAGCCCTACGAGCAGTACTTC. It encodes CASSHQDRQPYEQYF.

The chain carries TRBV21-1 and TRBJ1-1; no DNA check was done on the table's D call, TRBD1. TRBV21-1 is reported as a pseudogene. The CDR3 is 14 amino acids. The CDR3 protein is CASSPRTGGTEAFF. CDR3 DNA sequence: TGTGCCAGCAGCCCTCGGACAGGGGGCACTGAAGCTTTCTTT.

The chain has TRBV7-3 and TRBJ2-2, with 9 bases lining up with TRBD1. The V and J ends lost 5 bases and 1 base, in that order; junction bases with no gene match: 5. Germline lookup yields CDR1 SGHTA and CDR2 FQGTGA. The CDR3 has 16 amino acids. CDR3 in DNA: TGTGCCAGCAGCCAACGACAGGGGGGGAACACCGGGGAGCTGTTTTTT. It specifies CASSQRQGGNTGELFF.

This clone has only a few counts. The chain couples TRBV9 to TRBJ2-1, with D maybe TRBD2 (5 bases). The CDR3 is 12 amino acids. CDR1 is SGDLS, CDR2 YYNGEE, per germline. V was cut by 0 bases and J by 10 bases, with 8 bases left in between. CDR3 DNA sequence: TGTGCCAGCAGCGTAGGGAGGTGGGAGCAGTTCTTC. This gives the protein CASSVGRWEQFF.

The chain combines TRBV30 with TRBJ1-4, with D hard to call. V was clipped by 5 bases and J by 7 bases, with 14 bases between them. The germline V gene encodes CDR1 GTSNPN and CDR2 SVGIG (reference sequence). This CDR3 is built from 13 residues. In DNA form, the CDR3 reads TGTGCCTGGGGTGACGGGCAAAGTGAAAAACTGTTTTTT. Its protein product is CAWGDGQSEKLFF.

The V gene is TRBV5-1, the J gene TRBJ2-5, with 12 bases that match TRBD2. The CDR3 sequence is 18 residues long. The V gene end was trimmed by 1 base and the J gene end by 2 bases; junction bases not matched to a gene: 9. CDR1 and CDR2 (germline): SGHRS, YFSETQ. The CDR3 DNA is TGCGCCAGCAGCTTGAGGCCTAGCGGGGGGGTATTTCAAGAGACCCAGTACTTC. It specifies CASSLRPSGGVFQETQYF.

V usage is TRBV12-5 and J usage is TRBJ2-1, with 7 bases lining up with TRBD1. The CDR3 is 14 amino acids. With V trimmed by 6 bases and J by 6 bases, 8 bases remained unmatched. CDR1 LGHNT and CDR2 FRNRAP come from the germline V gene. The CDR3 sequence is CASGTGTVGNEQFF. The DNA for the CDR3 is TGTGCTAGTGGGACGGGGACAGTGGGCAATGAGCAGTTCTTC.

The V call is TRBV5-1, the J call TRBJ2-3; 10 bases agree with TRBD2. Germline V gene sequence: CDR1 SGHRS, CDR2 YFSETQ. The V gene end was trimmed by 5 bases and the J gene end by 1 base; junction bases not matched to a gene: 7. The CDR3 contains 16 residues. The CDR3 bases are TGCGCCAGCAGATCCTTAGCGGGAGGTGGCACAGATACGCAGTATTTT. Translated, it gives CASRSLAGGGTDTQYF.

V and J are TRBV4-2 and TRBJ1-1, with D perhaps matching TRBD1 (5 bases). The CDR3 spans 18 residues. Germline V gives CDR1 LGHNA, CDR2 YNFKEQ. V was clipped by 2 bases and J by 1 base, with 20 bases between them. The CDR3 sequence: CASSQKGRLGTWNTEAFF. Here the CDR3 DNA reads TGTGCCAGCAGCCAAAAAGGTCGGCTCGGGACCTGGAACACTGAAGCTTTCTTT.

The V and J genes are TRBV2 and TRBJ1-5; 8 bases agree with TRBD1. The length of the CDR3 is 18 residues. The V and J ends lost 8 bases and 2 bases, in that order; junction bases with no gene match: 17. CDR1 SNHLY and CDR2 FYNNEI come from the germline V gene. CDR3 loop: CASSGQGTIGIGNQPQHF. The CDR3 DNA is TGTGCCAGCTCTGGACAGGGAACCATAGGAATTGGCAATCAGCCCCAGCATTTT.

This sequence joins TRBV5-1 and TRBJ2-3; TRBD1 aligns across 10 bases. V was pared by 4 bases and J by 4 bases, with 9 bases of the junction left unmatched. Germline lookup yields CDR1 SGHRS and CDR2 YFSETQ. This CDR3 is built from 16 residues. The CDR3 here is CASSIGQGGRADTQYF. As DNA, the CDR3 is TGCGCCAGCAGCATCGGACAGGGGGGAAGGGCAGATACGCAGTATTTT. Complete variable domain (other parts from reference TRBV5-1 and TRBJ2-3): KAGVTQTPRYLIKTRGQQVTLSCSPISGHRSVSWYQQTPGQGLQFLFEYFSETQRNKGNFPGRFSGRQFSNSRSEMNVSTLELGDSALYLCASSIGQGGRADTQYFGPGTRLTVL.

The genes are TRBV6-5 and TRBJ2-6; D unresolved. The V and J ends lost 7 bases and 2 bases respectively, with 9 bases between them. Germline V gene sequence: CDR1 MNHEY, CDR2 SVGAGI. CDR3 length: 14 residues. The CDR3 here is CASKPITGANVLTF. The CDR3, as DNA: TGTGCCAGCAAGCCAATCACTGGGGCCAACGTCCTGACTTTC.

The chain links TRBV5-1 to TRBJ1-1; D gene ambiguous. The CDR3 totals 12 residues. Germline CDR1 SGHRS, CDR2 YFSETQ. V lost 4 bases to trimming and J lost 5 bases, with 9 bases between them. The CDR3 bases are TGCGCCAGCAGCCAGGACTATACTGAAGCTTTCTTT. Protein product: CASSQDYTEAFF.

The chain uses TRBV11-2 and TRBJ2-2; D unclear. Trimming left V 2 bases short and J 4 bases short, with 8 bases between. There are 14 residues in the CDR3. Germline lookup yields CDR1 SGHAT and CDR2 FQNNGV. The CDR3 DNA follows: TGTGCCAGCAGCTTACCCAGAACCACCGGGGAGCTGTTTTTT. The encoded protein is CASSLPRTTGELFF.

The CDR3 spells CASTLEGRRSGANVLTF. CDR3 nucleotide sequence: TGTGCCAGCACCCTGGAGGGCAGACGTTCTGGGGCCAACGTCCTGACTTTC. This chain connects TRBV28 to TRBJ2-6, with D possibly matching TRBD2 (6 bases). The CDR3 length is 17 residues. CDR1 is MDHEN and CDR2 is SYDVKM in the germline V gene. With 7 bases removed from V and 1 base from J, the gap between germline ends came to 17 bases.

The chain links TRBV11-2 to TRBJ1-1, with D unresolved. Germline V gives CDR1 SGHAT, CDR2 FQNNGV. The CDR3 is 15 residues long. With 0 bases removed from V and 1 base from J, the gap between germline ends came to 9 bases. CDR3 loop: CASSLEGSANTEAFF. The CDR3 coding sequence is TGTGCCAGCAGCTTAGAAGGGAGCGCGAACACTGAAGCTTTCTTT.

In regard to this clone: At one end, the junction sequence differs from germline, possibly due to a read error. V is TRBV28 and J is TRBJ1-2; D is ambiguous. This CDR3 is built from 12 residues. Germline V gene data show CDR1 as MDHEN and CDR2 as SYDVKM. The CDR3 DNA follows: TGTGCCAGCGGTTTGGAGGGATGGGGCTACACCTTC. This gives the protein CASGLEGWGYTF.

This sequence joins TRBV30 and TRBJ2-2; no clear D. Germline CDR1 is GTSNPN and CDR2 is SVGIG (reference sequence). The CDR3 is 13 residues long. Between the trimmed V and J ends, which lost 1 base and 1 base, there was a span of 4 bases. The CDR3 nucleotides are TGTGCCTGGAGTGAACAGAACACCGGGGAGCTGTTTTTT. Encoded protein: CAWSEQNTGELFF. The full variable domain, with the rest looked up from reference TRBV30 and TRBJ2-2, is SQTIHQWPATLVQPVGSPLSLECTVEGTSNPNLYWYRQAAGRGLQLLFYSVGIGQISSEVPQNLSASRPQDRQFILSSKKLLLSDSGFYLCAWSEQNTGELFFGEGSRLTVL.

This chain links TRBV27 with TRBJ2-7; D unclear. Looked up from germline, CDR1 is MNHEY and CDR2 is SMNVEV (reference sequence). The CDR3 is 13 residues long. The ends were cut back, 8 bases at V and 0 bases at J, with 11 bases in the middle. The CDR3 region has the DNA TGTGCCAGCTCCCTTGGGGACTCCTACGAGCAGTACTTC. Translation: CASSLGDSYEQYF.

V usage is TRBV28 and J usage is TRBJ1-2; no clear D. V was trimmed by 1 base and J by 4 bases, leaving 16 bases between them. The CDR3 totals 16 residues. Germline loops: CDR1 MDHEN, CDR2 SYDVKM. CDR3 DNA sequence: TGTGCCAGCAGTTTATCTTCCGGCAGGCAAGGCTATGGCTACACCTTC. Translated: CASSLSSGRQGYGYTF.

This clone was detected once. This rearrangement joins TRBV27 to TRBJ2-1; 7 nucleotides match TRBD1. This CDR3 is 13 amino acids long. The ends lost 6 bases at V and 6 bases at J; junction bases unmatched: 5. Germline CDR1 is MNHEY and CDR2 is SMNVEV (reference sequence). The CDR3 loop is CASRPRTGNEQFF. CDR3 bases: TGTGCCAGCAGACCACGGACAGGCAATGAGCAGTTCTTC.

The V gene is TRBV27, the J gene TRBJ2-1; a weak D match, TRBD1 (6 bases). This CDR3 contains 16 residues. Trimming stripped 5 bases from V and 6 bases from J, with 20 bases between. CDR1 and CDR2 from the germline V gene are MNHEY and SMNVEV (reference sequence). CDR3 sequence reads: CASSPWETGAGNEQFF. The CDR3 region has the DNA TGTGCCAGCAGTCCATGGGAGACAGGCGCGGGCAATGAGCAGTTCTTC.

The chain has TRBV25-1 and TRBJ2-5; tentative D call: TRBD2 (6 bases). The CDR3 runs to 13 residues. CDR1 and CDR2 from the germline V gene are MGHDK and SYGVNS. Between the trimmed V and J ends, which lost 4 bases and 1 base, there was a span of 7 bases. CDR3 sequence (DNA): TGTGCCAGCAGTGCGGGGGTCCAAGAGACCCAGTACTTC. Protein sequence: CASSAGVQETQYF.

V is TRBV7-6 and J is TRBJ2-7; D is unresolved. The CDR3 consists of 13 residues. Per germline, CDR1 SGHVS and CDR2 FNYEAQ. V shed 1 base and J shed 9 bases, with 13 bases lying between them. The CDR3 region is CASSLEASKGQYF. CDR3 sequence (DNA): TGTGCCAGCAGCTTAGAAGCCTCGAAGGGGCAGTACTTC.